The 7 T cell receptor beta chains listed next were all sequenced from one sample in a study of T-cell reconstitution after alpha-beta-depleted transplantation in children. Preparation of the TCRbeta library was carried out with unique molecular identifiers. TCRdb re-derived calls from the PCR reads in MiXCR, one entry per CDR3 protein. The table records some 300,000 distinct CDR3 sequences, about 7.3% of them present only once. Notes on the study in general: T cells produced anew were the main source of T-cell counts and diversity one year after transplant.

These receptors' targets are unknown. The sequences come from peripheral blood, collected 360 days after TCRalphabeta/CD19-depleted stem cell transplant. These receptors all come from a female patient aged 2-15 years who had a stem cell transplant for Fanconi anemia, so the T cells may come from the graft donor.

Many counts were recorded for this clonotype. This chain uses TRBV10-3 with TRBJ2-7; 9 positions match TRBD1. Looked up from germline, CDR1 is ENHRY and CDR2 is SYGVKD. The CDR3 is 16 amino acids. The ends lost 4 bases at V and 3 bases at J; junction bases unmatched: 10. The CDR3 reads CAISGGDRVPLYEQYF. The CDR3, as DNA: TGTGCCATCAGTGGAGGGGACAGGGTCCCTCTCTACGAGCAGTACTTC.

The V gene is TRBV5-1, the J gene TRBJ2-3, with D tentatively TRBD1 or TRBD2 (5 bases each). Germline values: CDR1 SGHRS, CDR2 YFSETQ. The CDR3 runs 14 residues. V was trimmed by 5 bases and J by 4 bases, leaving 14 bases between them. CDR3 sequence reads: CASSRDLSADTQYF. CDR3 DNA: TGCGCCAGCAGTCGGGACCTTAGCGCAGATACGCAGTATTTT.

V and J are TRBV6-5 and TRBJ2-1; the match to TRBD2 covers 15 bases. The CDR3 runs to 19 residues. Germline-derived CDR1 and CDR2 are MNHEY and SVGAGI. The junction had 12 bases not matched to a gene; V was cut back by 2 bases and J by 7 bases. For the CDR3, the DNA is TGTGCCAGCAGTTACACCTCCTCTGGACTAGCGGGGGGGCCTAATGAGCAGTTCTTC. Translation: CASSYTSSGLAGGPNEQFF.

The sample holds a few counts of this clonotype. The chain joins TRBV3-1 to TRBJ1-1, with 8 positions matching TRBD1. The CDR3 has 16 residues. The J segment lost 1 base and the V segment lost 2 bases, leaving 6 bases of the junction unmatched. CDR1 LGHDT and CDR2 YNNKEL come from the germline V gene (reference sequence). The CDR3 bases are TGTGCCAGCAGCCAAAGCAGGGGGCTGAGGAACACTGAAGCTTTCTTT. Translating gives CASSQSRGLRNTEAFF.

In this sample, this clonotype turned up many times. The J gene is TRBJ2-7, the V gene TRBV28; 7 bases align to TRBD2. The trim removed 4 bases at V and 6 bases at J, leaving 3 bases unmatched. CDR1 and CDR2 (germline): MDHEN, SYDVKM. The CDR3 consists of 12 residues. The CDR3 DNA reads TGTGCCAGCAGTTCCCGGACTAGCGAGCAGTACGTC. This gives the protein CASSSRTSEQYV.

In its sample, this clonotype was seen many times. The chain couples TRBV20-1 to TRBJ2-7; 8 positions agree with TRBD1. The germline V gene has CDR1 DFQATT and CDR2 SNEGSKA (reference sequence). Unmatched junction bases numbered 5, after V lost 2 bases and J lost 2 bases. CDR3 size: 14 residues. The CDR3: CSARWGRGPYEQYF. DNA for the CDR3: TGCAGTGCTAGATGGGGCAGGGGGCCCTACGAGCAGTACTTC.

As regards this clonotype: The junction does not match germline at one end; this may be a read error. The chain combines TRBV15 with TRBJ2-5; tentative D call: TRBD2 (5 bases). CDR1 is LNHNV, CDR2 YYDKDF, per germline (reference sequence). CDR3 length equals 15 residues. As DNA, the CDR3 is TGTGCCACCAGCACCCCCGGGAAACAATCGGAGACCCGGTACTTC. It encodes CATSTPGKQSETRYF.